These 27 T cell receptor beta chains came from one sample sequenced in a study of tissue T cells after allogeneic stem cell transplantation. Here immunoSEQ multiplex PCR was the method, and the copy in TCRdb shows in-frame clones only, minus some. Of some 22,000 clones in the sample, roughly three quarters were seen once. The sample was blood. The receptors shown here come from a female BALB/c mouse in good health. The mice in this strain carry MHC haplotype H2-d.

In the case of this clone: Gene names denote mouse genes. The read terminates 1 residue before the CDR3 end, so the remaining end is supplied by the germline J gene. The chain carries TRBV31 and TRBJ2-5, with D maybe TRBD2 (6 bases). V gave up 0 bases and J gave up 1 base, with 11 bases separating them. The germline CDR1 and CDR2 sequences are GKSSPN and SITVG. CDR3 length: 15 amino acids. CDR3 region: CAWSLPGDYQDTQYF. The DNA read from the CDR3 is TGTGCCTGGAGTCTACCGGGGGACTACCAAGACACCCAGTAC.

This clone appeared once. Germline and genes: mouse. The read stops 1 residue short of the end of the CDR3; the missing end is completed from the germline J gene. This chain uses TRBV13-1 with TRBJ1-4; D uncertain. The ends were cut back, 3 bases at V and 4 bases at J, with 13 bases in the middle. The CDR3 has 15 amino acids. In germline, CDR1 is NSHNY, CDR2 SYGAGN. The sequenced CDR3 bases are TGTGCCAGCAGTGGATCCCTCGGGATCAACGAAAGATTATTT. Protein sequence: CASSGSLGINERLF. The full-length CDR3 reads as CASSGSLGINERLFF.

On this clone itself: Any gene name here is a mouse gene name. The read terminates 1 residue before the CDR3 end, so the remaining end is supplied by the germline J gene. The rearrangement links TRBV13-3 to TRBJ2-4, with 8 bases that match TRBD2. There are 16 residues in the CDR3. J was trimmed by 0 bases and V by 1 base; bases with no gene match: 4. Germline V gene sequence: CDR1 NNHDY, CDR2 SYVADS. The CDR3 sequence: CASSDWGGYSQNTLYF. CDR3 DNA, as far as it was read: TGTGCCAGCAGTGATTGGGGGGGGTATAGTCAAAACACCTTGTAC. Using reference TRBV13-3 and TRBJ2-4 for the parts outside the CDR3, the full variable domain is EAAVTQSPRSKVAVTGGKVTLSCHQTNNHDYMYWYRQDTGHGLRLIHYSYVADSTEKGDIPDGYKASRPSQENFSLILELASLSQTAVYFCASSDWGGYSQNTLYFGAGTRLSVL.

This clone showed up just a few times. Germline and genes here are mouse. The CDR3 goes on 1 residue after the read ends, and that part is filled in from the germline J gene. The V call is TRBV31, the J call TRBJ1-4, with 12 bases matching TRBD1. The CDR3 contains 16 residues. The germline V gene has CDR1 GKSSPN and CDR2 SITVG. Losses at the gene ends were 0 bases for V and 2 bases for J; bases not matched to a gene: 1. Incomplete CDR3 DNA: TGTGCCTGGAGTCTAGGGACAGGGGGCTCCAACGAAAGATTATTT. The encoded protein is CAWSLGTGGSNERLF. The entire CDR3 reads CAWSLGTGGSNERLFF.

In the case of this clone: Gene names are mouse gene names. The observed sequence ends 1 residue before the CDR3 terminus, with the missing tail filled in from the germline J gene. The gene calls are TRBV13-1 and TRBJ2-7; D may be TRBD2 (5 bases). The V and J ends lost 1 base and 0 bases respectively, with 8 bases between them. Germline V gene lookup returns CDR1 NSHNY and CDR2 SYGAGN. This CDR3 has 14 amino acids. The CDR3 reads CASSDLGISYEQYF. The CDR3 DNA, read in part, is TGTGCCAGCAGTGATCTGGGCATCTCCTATGAACAGTAC.

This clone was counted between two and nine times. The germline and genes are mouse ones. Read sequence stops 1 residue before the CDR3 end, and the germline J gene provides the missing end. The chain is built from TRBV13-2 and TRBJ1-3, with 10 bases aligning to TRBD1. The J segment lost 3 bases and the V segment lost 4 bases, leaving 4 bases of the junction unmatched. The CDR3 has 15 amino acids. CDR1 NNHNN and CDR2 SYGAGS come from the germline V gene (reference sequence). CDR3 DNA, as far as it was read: TGTGCCAGCGGTCCGGGACAGGGGAATGGAAATACGCTCTAT. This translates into CASGPGQGNGNTLY. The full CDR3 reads CASGPGQGNGNTLYF.

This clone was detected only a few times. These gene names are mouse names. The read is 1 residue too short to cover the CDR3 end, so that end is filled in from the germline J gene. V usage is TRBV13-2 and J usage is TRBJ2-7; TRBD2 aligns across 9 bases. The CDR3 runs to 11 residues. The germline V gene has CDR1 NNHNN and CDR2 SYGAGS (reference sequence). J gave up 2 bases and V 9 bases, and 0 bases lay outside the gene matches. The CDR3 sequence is CATGGAYEQYF. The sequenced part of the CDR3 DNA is TGTGCCACTGGGGGGGCCTATGAACAGTAC.

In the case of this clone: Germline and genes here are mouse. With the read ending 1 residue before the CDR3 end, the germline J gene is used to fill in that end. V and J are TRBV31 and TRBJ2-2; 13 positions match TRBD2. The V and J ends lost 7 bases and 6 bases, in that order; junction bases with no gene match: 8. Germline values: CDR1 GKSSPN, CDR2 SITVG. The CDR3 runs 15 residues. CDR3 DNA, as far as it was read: TGTGCCTTCCAACCGGGACTGGGGGGGGCCGGGCAGCTCTAC. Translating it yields CAFQPGLGGAGQLY. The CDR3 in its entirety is CAFQPGLGGAGQLYF.

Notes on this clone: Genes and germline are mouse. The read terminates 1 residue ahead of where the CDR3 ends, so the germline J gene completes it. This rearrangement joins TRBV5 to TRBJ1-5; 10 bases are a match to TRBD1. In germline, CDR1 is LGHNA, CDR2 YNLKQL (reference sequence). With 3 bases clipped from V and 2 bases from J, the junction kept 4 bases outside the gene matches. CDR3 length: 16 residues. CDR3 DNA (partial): TGTGCCAGCAGCCAGGGACAGGGGAGGGACAACCAGGCTCCGCTT. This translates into CASSQGQGRDNQAPL. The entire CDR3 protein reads CASSQGQGRDNQAPLF.

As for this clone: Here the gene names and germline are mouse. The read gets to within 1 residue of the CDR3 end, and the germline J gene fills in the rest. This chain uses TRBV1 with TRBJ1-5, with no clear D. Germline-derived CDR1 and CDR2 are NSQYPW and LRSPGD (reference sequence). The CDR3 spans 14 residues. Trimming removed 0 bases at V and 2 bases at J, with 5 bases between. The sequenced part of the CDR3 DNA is TGCACCTGCAGTGCAGATTGGGACAACCAGGCTCCGCTT. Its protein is CTCSADWDNQAPL. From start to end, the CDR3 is CTCSADWDNQAPLF.

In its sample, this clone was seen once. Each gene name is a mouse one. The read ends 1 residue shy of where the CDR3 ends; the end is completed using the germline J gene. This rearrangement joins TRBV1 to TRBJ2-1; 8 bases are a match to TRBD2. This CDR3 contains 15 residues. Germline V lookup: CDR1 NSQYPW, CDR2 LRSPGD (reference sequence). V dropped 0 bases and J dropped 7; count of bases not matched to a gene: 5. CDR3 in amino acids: CTCSADRWGGAEQFF. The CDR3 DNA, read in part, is TGCACCTGCAGTGCAGATAGGTGGGGGGGAGCTGAGCAGTTC.

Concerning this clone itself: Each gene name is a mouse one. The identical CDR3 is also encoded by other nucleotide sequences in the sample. Partial CDR3 DNA: TGTGCCAGCGGTGAGGGACTGGGGCAAGACACCCAGTAC. Amino acid sequence: CASGEGLGQDTQY. The entire CDR3 sequence reads CASGEGLGQDTQYF. The chain links TRBV13-2 to TRBJ2-5; 10 bases line up with TRBD2. The CDR3 end is not reached by the read, which stops 1 residue before it; the germline J gene fills it in. The CDR3 has 14 amino acids. V trimming: 2 bases; J trimming: 3 bases; junction bases outside the gene matches: 0. Germline V gene lookup returns CDR1 NNHNN and CDR2 SYGAGS (reference sequence).

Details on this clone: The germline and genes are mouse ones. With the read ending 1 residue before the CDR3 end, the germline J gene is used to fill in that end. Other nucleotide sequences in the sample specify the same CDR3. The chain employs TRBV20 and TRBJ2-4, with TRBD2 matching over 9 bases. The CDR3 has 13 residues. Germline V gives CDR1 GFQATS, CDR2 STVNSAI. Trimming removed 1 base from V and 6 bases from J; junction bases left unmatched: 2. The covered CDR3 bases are TGTGGTGCTAGGGCTGGGGGGGGGAACACCTTGTAC. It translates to CGARAGGGNTLY. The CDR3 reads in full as CGARAGGGNTLYF.

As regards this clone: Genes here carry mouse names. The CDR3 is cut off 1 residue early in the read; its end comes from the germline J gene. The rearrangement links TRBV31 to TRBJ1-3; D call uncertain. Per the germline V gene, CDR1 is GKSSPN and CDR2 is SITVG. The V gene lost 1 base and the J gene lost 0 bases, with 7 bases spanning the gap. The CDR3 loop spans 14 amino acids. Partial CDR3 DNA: TGTGCCTGGAGTCGTCAAAATTCTGGAAATACGCTCTAT. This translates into CAWSRQNSGNTLY. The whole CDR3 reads CAWSRQNSGNTLYF.

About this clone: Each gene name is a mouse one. CDR3 residues: CASSQDLGNTLYF. The part of the CDR3 DNA that was read is TGTGCCAGCAGCCAAGACCTGGGAAACACCTTGTAC. J is TRBJ2-4 and V is TRBV2; a weak D match, TRBD2 (5 bases). The sequence runs out 1 residue before the end of the CDR3; the remainder is reconstructed from the germline J gene. CDR1 LGHNA and CDR2 YSYQKL come from the germline V gene. The CDR3 runs 13 residues. Trimming removed 0 bases from V and 5 bases from J, with 6 bases in between.

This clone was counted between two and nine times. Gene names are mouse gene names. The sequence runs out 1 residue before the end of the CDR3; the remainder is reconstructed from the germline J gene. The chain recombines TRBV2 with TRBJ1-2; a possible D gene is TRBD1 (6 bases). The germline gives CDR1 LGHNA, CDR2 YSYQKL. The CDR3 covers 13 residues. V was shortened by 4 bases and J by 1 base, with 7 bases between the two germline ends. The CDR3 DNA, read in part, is TGTGCCAGCAGCCGCAGGGGAAACTCCGACTACACC. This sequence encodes CASSRRGNSDYT. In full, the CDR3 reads CASSRRGNSDYTF.

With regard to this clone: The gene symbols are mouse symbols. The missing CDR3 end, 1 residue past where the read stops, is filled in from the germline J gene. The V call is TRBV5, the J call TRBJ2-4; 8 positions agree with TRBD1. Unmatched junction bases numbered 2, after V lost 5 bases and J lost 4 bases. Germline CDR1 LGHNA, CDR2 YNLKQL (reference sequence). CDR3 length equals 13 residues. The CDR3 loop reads CASSSTGENTLYF. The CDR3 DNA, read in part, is TGTGCCAGCAGCTCGACAGGGGAAAACACCTTGTAC.

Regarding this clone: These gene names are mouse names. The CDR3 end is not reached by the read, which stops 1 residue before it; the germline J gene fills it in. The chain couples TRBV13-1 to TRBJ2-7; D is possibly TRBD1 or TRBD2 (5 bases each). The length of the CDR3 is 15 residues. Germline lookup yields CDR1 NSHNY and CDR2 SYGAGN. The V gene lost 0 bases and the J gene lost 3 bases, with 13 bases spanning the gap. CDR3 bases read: TGTGCCAGCAGTGATGCGGGTGGGGCCCTCTATGAACAGTAC. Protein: CASSDAGGALYEQY. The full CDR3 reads CASSDAGGALYEQYF.

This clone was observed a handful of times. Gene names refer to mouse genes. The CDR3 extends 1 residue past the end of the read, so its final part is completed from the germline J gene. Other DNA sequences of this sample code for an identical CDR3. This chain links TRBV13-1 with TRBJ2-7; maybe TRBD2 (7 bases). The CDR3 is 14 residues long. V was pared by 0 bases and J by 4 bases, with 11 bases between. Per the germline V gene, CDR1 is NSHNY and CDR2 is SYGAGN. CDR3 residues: CASSDAGGAYEQYF. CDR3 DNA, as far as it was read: TGTGCCAGCAGTGATGCGGGGGGCGCTTATGAACAGTAC.

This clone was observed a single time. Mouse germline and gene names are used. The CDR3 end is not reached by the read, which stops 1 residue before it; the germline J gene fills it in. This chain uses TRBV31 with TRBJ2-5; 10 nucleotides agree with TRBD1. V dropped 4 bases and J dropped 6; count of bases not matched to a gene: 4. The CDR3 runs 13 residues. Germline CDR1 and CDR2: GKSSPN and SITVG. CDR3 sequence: CAWTGTGEDTQYF. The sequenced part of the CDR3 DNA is TGTGCCTGGACCGGGACAGGGGAGGACACCCAGTAC. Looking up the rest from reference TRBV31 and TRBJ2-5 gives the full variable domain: AQTIHQWPVAEIKAVGSPLSLGCTIKGKSSPNLYWYWQATGGTLQQLFYSITVGQVESVVQLNLSASRPKDDQFILSTEKLLLSHSGFYLCAWTGTGEDTQYFGPGTRLLVL.

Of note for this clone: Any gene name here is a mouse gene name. The CDR3 region is CASSGQSSAETLYF. Partial CDR3 DNA: TGTGCCAGCAGTGGACAGTCTAGTGCAGAAACGCTGTAT. The chain joins TRBV13-3 to TRBJ2-3; TRBD1 might be the D (5 bases). The CDR3 end falls 1 residue outside the read, so it is completed with the germline J gene. This CDR3 has 14 amino acids. Germline V gene sequence: CDR1 NNHDY, CDR2 SYVADS. V gave up 3 bases and J gave up 0 bases, with 8 bases separating them.

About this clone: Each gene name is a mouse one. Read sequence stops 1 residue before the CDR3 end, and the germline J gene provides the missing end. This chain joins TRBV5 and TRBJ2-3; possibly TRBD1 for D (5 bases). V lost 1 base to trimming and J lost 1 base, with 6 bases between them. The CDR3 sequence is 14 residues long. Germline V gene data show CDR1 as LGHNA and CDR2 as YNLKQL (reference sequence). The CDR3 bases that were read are TGTGCCAGCAGCCAAGCCAGGGGTGCAGAAACGCTGTAT. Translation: CASSQARGAETLY. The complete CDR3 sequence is CASSQARGAETLYF.

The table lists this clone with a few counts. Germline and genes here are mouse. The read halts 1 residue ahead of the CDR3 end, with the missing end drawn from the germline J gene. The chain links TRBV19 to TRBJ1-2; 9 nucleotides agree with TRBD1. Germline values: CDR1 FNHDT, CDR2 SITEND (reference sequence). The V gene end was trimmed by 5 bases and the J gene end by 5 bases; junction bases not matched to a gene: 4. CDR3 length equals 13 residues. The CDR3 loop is CASRRDRESDYTF. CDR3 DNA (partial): TGTGCCAGCAGGCGGGACAGGGAGTCCGACTACACC. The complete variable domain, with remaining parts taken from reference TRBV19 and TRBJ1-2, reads GGIITQTPKFLIGQEGQKLTLKCQQNFNHDTMYWYRQDSGKGLRLIYYSITENDLQKGDLSEGYDASREKKSSFSLTVTSAQKNEMAVFLCASRRDRESDYTFGSGTRLLVI.

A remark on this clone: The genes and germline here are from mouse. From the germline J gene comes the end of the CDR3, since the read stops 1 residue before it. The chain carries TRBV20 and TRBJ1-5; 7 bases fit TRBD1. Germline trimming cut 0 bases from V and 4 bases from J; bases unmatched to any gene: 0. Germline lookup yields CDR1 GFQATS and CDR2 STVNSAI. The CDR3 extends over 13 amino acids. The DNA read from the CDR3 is TGTGGTGCTAGGGACAGGGGGAACCAGGCTCCGCTT. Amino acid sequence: CGARDRGNQAPL. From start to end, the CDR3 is CGARDRGNQAPLF.

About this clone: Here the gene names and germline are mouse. CDR3 sequence reads: CASSSWGISNERLFF. The DNA read from the CDR3 is TGTGCCAGCAGCTCCTGGGGAATTTCCAACGAAAGATTATTT. This rearrangement joins TRBV4 to TRBJ1-4; D is unclear. The missing CDR3 end, 1 residue past where the read stops, is filled in from the germline J gene. Germline values: CDR1 LGHDT, CDR2 YNNKQL (reference sequence). This CDR3 has 15 residues. Trimming took 4 bases from V and 0 from J, leaving 9 bases between them.

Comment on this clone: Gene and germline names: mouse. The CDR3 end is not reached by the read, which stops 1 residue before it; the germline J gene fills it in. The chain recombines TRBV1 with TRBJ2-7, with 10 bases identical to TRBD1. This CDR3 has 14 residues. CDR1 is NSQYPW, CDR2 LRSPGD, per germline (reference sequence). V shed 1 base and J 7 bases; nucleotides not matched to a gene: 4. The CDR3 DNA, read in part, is TGCACCTGCAGTGCAGGACAGGGGGCGAGAGAACAGTAC. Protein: CTCSAGQGAREQY. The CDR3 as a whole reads CTCSAGQGAREQYF.

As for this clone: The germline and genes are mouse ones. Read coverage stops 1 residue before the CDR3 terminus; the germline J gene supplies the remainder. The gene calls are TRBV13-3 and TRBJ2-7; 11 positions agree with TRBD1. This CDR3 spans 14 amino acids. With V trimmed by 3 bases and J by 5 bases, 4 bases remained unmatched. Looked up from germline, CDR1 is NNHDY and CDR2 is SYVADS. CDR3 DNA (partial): TGTGCCAGCAGTGGGGGACAGGGGGTGCATGAACAGTAC. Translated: CASSGGQGVHEQY. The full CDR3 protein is CASSGGQGVHEQYF.